These 20 T cell receptor beta chains originate from one sample sequenced in a study of T cell responses to AZD1222 COVID-19 vaccine. Profiled with immunoSEQ multiplex PCR; TCRdb holds only in-frame clones, not every one. Counted here are around 91,000 clones, about 88% occurring once; the ten biggest clones make up about 19%. Sequenced here: peripheral blood, sampled on day 0 of AZD1222 vaccination. Receptors originate from an adult in good health.

The sample holds one count of this clone. The V gene is TRBV15, the J gene TRBJ1-5; TRBD1 agrees at 10 bases. The CDR3 runs 16 residues. V dropped 1 base and J dropped 3; count of bases not matched to a gene: 3. The germline CDR1 and CDR2 sequences are LNHNV and YYDKDF (reference sequence). This CDR3 reads CATSRGDRGTNQPQHF. In nucleotides, the CDR3 is TGTGCCACCAGCAGAGGGGACAGGGGAACCAATCAGCCCCAGCATTTT.

This clone was recorded only once. The chain links TRBV5-4 to TRBJ2-7, with 8 bases that match TRBD2. Trimming removed 4 bases from V and 7 bases from J; junction bases left unmatched: 13. From germline, CDR1 is SGHNT and CDR2 YYREEE (reference sequence). CDR3 length: 15 amino acids. The CDR3 here is CASSPPGLEVKEQYF. CDR3 in DNA: TGTGCCAGCAGCCCACCGGGACTAGAAGTAAAAGAGCAGTACTTC.

This chain joins TRBV3-1 (or the pseudogene TRBV3-2) and TRBJ1-2, with 7 positions matching TRBD1. V shed 4 bases and J 5 bases; nucleotides not matched to a gene: 7. The CDR3 runs 14 residues. Germline V gene sequence: CDR1 LGHDT, CDR2 YNNKEL (reference sequence). The CDR3 DNA is TGTGCCAGCAGCCCCATGGCAGGGGGGTATGGCTACACCTTC. Translated: CASSPMAGGYGYTF.

The V call is TRBV11-1, the J call TRBJ2-1; 11 positions match TRBD2. The CDR3 is 14 amino acids. V dropped 8 bases and J dropped 8; count of bases not matched to a gene: 8. Germline V gene data show CDR1 as SGHAT and CDR2 as FQDESV (reference sequence). In DNA, the CDR3 is TGTGCCAGCTTCGGGACTAGCGGTGGGGATGAGCAGTTCTTC. This gives the protein CASFGTSGGDEQFF.

V is TRBV25-1 and J is TRBJ2-5; tentatively, D is TRBD2 (6 bases). The length of the CDR3 is 15 residues. Per germline, CDR1 MGHDK and CDR2 SYGVNS. V lost 4 bases and J 1 base, leaving 13 bases between the germline ends. The CDR3 DNA reads as TGTGCCAGCAGTGGACTAGTAAAGATCCAAGAGACCCAGTACTTC. Translated, it gives CASSGLVKIQETQYF.

The chain recombines TRBV7-2 with TRBJ1-2; D is unclear. The V and J ends lost 5 bases and 4 bases respectively, with 11 bases between them. Germline CDR1 SGHTA, CDR2 FQGNSA. The CDR3 has 13 residues. The CDR3 here is CASSTYTSYGYTF. CDR3 coding DNA: TGTGCCAGCAGCACATACACGAGCTATGGCTACACCTTC.

Here the CDR3 reads CASSPPGLNEKLFF. The CDR3, as DNA: TGTGCCAGCAGTCCCCCCGGACTTAATGAAAAACTGTTTTTT. The chain carries TRBV6-2 or TRBV6-3 and TRBJ1-4; D gene ambiguous. The CDR3 sequence is 14 residues long. V was clipped by 5 bases and J by 4 bases, with 11 bases between them. Looked up from germline, CDR1 is MNHEY and CDR2 is SVGEGT.

V usage is TRBV10-3 and J usage is TRBJ2-1; TRBD1 matches 7 bases. V gave up 4 bases and J gave up 8 bases; unmatched junction bases: 14. The CDR3 spans 16 residues. CDR1 is ENHRY, CDR2 SYGVKD, per germline. As DNA, the CDR3 is TGTGCCATCAGTGCTCCGGGACAGAAGAGATCTCATGAGCAGTTCTTC. Encoded protein: CAISAPGQKRSHEQFF.

This clone occurred once. The gene calls are TRBV9 and TRBJ2-1; D perhaps matches TRBD2 (5 bases). CDR3 length: 15 residues. Germline-derived CDR1 and CDR2 are SGDLS and YYNGEE. The V and J ends lost 2 bases and 7 bases respectively, with 16 bases between them. The CDR3 DNA follows: TGTGCCAGCAGCGTCGCCCCAACGGGATATAATGAGCAGTTCTTC. It specifies CASSVAPTGYNEQFF.

This clone showed up just once. J is TRBJ1-2 and V is TRBV4-1, with D maybe TRBD1 (6 bases). Trimming pared 6 bases from V and 6 bases from J, leaving 14 bases between. Germline V gives CDR1 MGHRA, CDR2 YSYEKL. The CDR3 has 13 residues. DNA for the CDR3: TGCGCCAGCAGTGAACAGGGAGGCGATGGCTACACCTTC. Translation gives CASSEQGGDGYTF.

Only a few counts were recorded for this clone. J is TRBJ1-1 and V is TRBV2, with a possible D match to TRBD1 (5 bases). Per germline, CDR1 SNHLY and CDR2 FYNNEI. The CDR3 covers 13 residues. Between the trimmed V and J ends, which lost 5 bases and 1 base, there was a span of 8 bases. DNA for the CDR3: TGTGCCAGCAGTAATCAGGGGAACACTGAAGCTTTCTTT. This sequence encodes CASSNQGNTEAFF. Full variable domain (rest looked up from reference TRBV2 and TRBJ1-1): EPEVTQTPSHQVTQMGQEVILRCVPISNHLYFYWYRQILGQKVEFLVSFYNNEISEKSEIFDDQFSVERPDGSNFTLKIRSTKLEDSAMYFCASSNQGNTEAFFGQGTRLTVV.

This chain connects TRBV6-5 to TRBJ1-5; TRBD1 is a possible D gene (5 bases). V lost 2 bases and J 3 bases, leaving 8 bases between the germline ends. Germline V CDR1 and CDR2: MNHEY, SVGAGI. The CDR3 spans 14 residues. CDR3 bases: TGTGCCAGCAGTTACGGGGGTTCCAATCAGCCCCAGCATTTT. Translated: CASSYGGSNQPQHF.

The chain recombines TRBV7-2 with TRBJ1-5; D not resolved. Germline assignment: CDR1 SGHTA and CDR2 FQGNSA. V lost 4 bases, J lost 5 bases, and 9 bases lay in between. This CDR3 has 13 amino acids. CDR3 DNA sequence: TGTGCCAGCAGCTCCTTCCCGGATCAGCCCCAGCATTTT. Amino acids: CASSSFPDQPQHF.

The gene calls are TRBV5-4 and TRBJ2-3, with D possibly TRBD2 on 5 matching bases. Per germline, CDR1 SGHNT and CDR2 YYREEE (reference sequence). Trimming stripped 2 bases from V and 4 bases from J, with 17 bases between. The CDR3 runs to 16 residues. Here the CDR3 reads CASSFQTRPGPDTQYF. CDR3 in DNA: TGTGCCAGCAGCTTCCAAACTAGACCGGGCCCAGATACGCAGTATTTT.

The rearrangement links TRBV3-1 (or the pseudogene TRBV3-2) to TRBJ1-2; D is possibly TRBD1 (5 bases). Germline assignment: CDR1 LGHDT and CDR2 YNNKEL (reference sequence). V was cut by 1 base and J by 11 bases, with 14 bases left in between. CDR3 length equals 13 residues. CDR3 amino acids: CASSQATAYPYTF. Here the CDR3 DNA reads TGTGCCAGCAGCCAAGCGACAGCCTACCCGTACACCTTC.

J is TRBJ1-3 and V is TRBV20-1; D gene ambiguous. The CDR3 covers 13 residues. V lost 3 bases to trimming and J lost 0 bases, with 6 bases between them. Germline V gene lookup returns CDR1 DFQATT and CDR2 SNEGSKA (reference sequence). CDR3 nucleotide sequence: TGCAGTGCTAGTCCAGCCTCTGGAAACACCATATATTTT. Protein product: CSASPASGNTIYF.

This chain's CDR3 is CASSKAQSGTLTDTQYF. CDR3 bases: TGTGCCAGCAGCAAAGCGCAGAGCGGGACCCTCACAGATACGCAGTATTTT. The chain recombines TRBV21-1 with TRBJ2-3; TRBD2 is taken as the D call from the table, unchecked against the DNA. TRBV21-1 is annotated as a pseudogene. The CDR3 covers 17 residues.

V and J are TRBV18 and TRBJ2-1; the match to TRBD2 covers 11 bases. This CDR3 contains 14 residues. Unmatched junction bases numbered 1, after V lost 0 bases and J lost 9 bases. The germline V gene has CDR1 KGHSH and CDR2 LQKENI. CDR3 bases: TGTGCCAGCTCACCACCTGGACTAGCGGGTGAGCAGTTCTTC. This encodes CASSPPGLAGEQFF.

The genes are TRBV6-6 and TRBJ1-4; no clear D. Germline CDR1 MNHNY, CDR2 SVGAGI (reference sequence). Deletions cut 6 bases from V and 6 bases from J, with 8 bases between. This CDR3 comprises 12 residues. The CDR3 nucleotides are TGTGCCAGCAGCGAACCCGATGAAAAACTGTTTTTT. Amino acid sequence: CASSEPDEKLFF.

The chain employs TRBV6-5 and TRBJ1-1; 10 bases map to TRBD1. Germline V gene data show CDR1 as MNHEY and CDR2 as SVGAGI. Germline trimming cut 7 bases from V and 4 bases from J; bases unmatched to any gene: 6. CDR3 size: 14 residues. The CDR3 is CASKPGQGSTEAFF. The CDR3 DNA follows: TGTGCCAGCAAACCGGGACAGGGGAGCACTGAAGCTTTCTTT.